The rows below give T cell receptor beta chains drawn from one sample of a study of shared clonotypes between healthy human individuals. Generated by immunoSEQ multiplex PCR, the TCRdb table keeps only in-frame clones and is missing some. This table has over a million clones, 75% to 85% appearing once. The source material was memory CD4+ T cells from PBMCs. Receptor source: a man aged 18-30 years in good health. Some clones in this sample may be carry-over from other donors' samples. Both conserved end residues are part of each CDR3. The D gene is left open where the match is weak. Clone size, where shown, is once, few, many, or a class for clones that have expanded.

D gene	V gene	J gene	clone size	CDR3 DNA	CDR3 protein
TRBD1	TRBV2	TRBJ2-5	.	TGTGCCAGCAGCCTGACAGGGATTGCAGAGACCCAGTACTTC	CASSLTGIAETQYF
TRBD1	TRBV4-1	TRBJ1-5	.	TGCGCCAGCAGCCAAGATAGACAGGGCGGCCAGCCCCAGCATTTT	CASSQDRQGGQPQHF
.	TRBV2	TRBJ2-2	.	TGTGCCACCCGCAGAGGCGCTACAACCGGGGAGCTGTTTTTT	CATRRGATTGELFF
.	TRBV4-3	TRBJ1-5	.	TGCGCCAGCAGCCAAGATCGACAGTCAAATCAGCCCCAGCATTTT	CASSQDRQSNQPQHF
TRBD1	TRBV6-6	TRBJ1-5	once	TGTGCCAGCAGTGACAGGGTGAGCAATCAGCCCCAGCATTTT	CASSDRVSNQPQHF
.	TRBV11-3	TRBJ2-3	once	TGTGCCAGCAGCTTAGGTCAGGCAGATACGCAGTATTTT	CASSLGQADTQYF
TRBD1	TRBV6-6	TRBJ1-2	.	TGTGCCAGCAGTTACCAGGGACAGCTCTATGGCTACACCTTC	CASSYQGQLYGYTF
.	TRBV29-1	TRBJ1-3	.	TGCAGCGTTGAAACCTCTGGAAACACCATATATTTT	CSVETSGNTIYF
.	TRBV7-8	TRBJ2-7	.	TGTGCCAGCAGCCCACTCTTGGCCCACGAGCAGTACTTC	CASSPLLAHEQYF
TRBD2	TRBV28	TRBJ2-1	.	TGTGCCAGCACCATACGCAGCGGGAGGGCCGGGGGGTCCTCCTACAATGAGCAGTTCTTC	CASTIRSGRAGGSSYNEQFF
.	TRBV28	TRBJ1-2	.	TGTGCCAGCAGTTTAACAGTGTATGGCTACACCTTC	CASSLTVYGYTF
TRBD1	TRBV11-2	TRBJ2-7	.	TGTGCCAGCAGCACCCGGGGACAGGGAATACGGTACGAGCAGTACTTC	CASSTRGQGIRYEQYF
TRBD1	TRBV7-9	TRBJ2-3	.	TGTGCCAGCAGCTTAGCGCAAGGACAGGGGGTACTAGATACGCAGTATTTT	CASSLAQGQGVLDTQYF
.	TRBV5-6	TRBJ1-1	.	TGTGCCAGCAGCTTGGAAACTGGAGGGAACACTGAAGCTTTCTTT	CASSLETGGNTEAFF
.	TRBV15	TRBJ2-5	.	TGTGCCACCAGCAGAGGGGCCATGTCGGGTGACGGGACCCAGTACTTC	CATSRGAMSGDGTQYF
.	TRBV7-3	TRBJ2-1	.	TGTGCCAGCAGCTCCGGGACCACGGCCTACAATGAGCAGTTCTTC	CASSSGTTAYNEQFF
TRBD1	TRBV7-9	TRBJ1-3	.	TGTGCCAGCAGCCCCCGGACAGGCGGAAACACCATATATTTT	CASSPRTGGNTIYF
TRBD1	TRBV5-1	TRBJ1-1	.	TGCGCCAGCAGCTCCGGGGGGACAGGACGGGAAGCTTTCTTT	CASSSGGTGREAFF
TRBD1	TRBV5-6	TRBJ1-4	.	TGTGCCAGCAGCAAAGGGACAGGGACATTTAGTAATGAAAAACTGTTTTTT	CASSKGTGTFSNEKLFF
.	TRBV5-1	TRBJ2-3	.	TGCGCCAGCACAGTGGGGGAGCCCACAGATACGCAGTATTTT	CASTVGEPTDTQYF
.	TRBV5-1	TRBJ2-5	.	TGCGCCAGCAGCTTTGGACAGACTAAAGAGACCCAGTACTTC	CASSFGQTKETQYF
.	TRBV27	TRBJ2-5	.	TGTGCCAGCAGTTTATCACGGGGTACGACCCAGTACTTC	CASSLSRGTTQYF
.	TRBV29-1	TRBJ2-7	.	TGCAGCCCCCCGCAGGCCAAAGGCTACGAGCAGTACTTC	CSPPQAKGYEQYF
.	TRBV18	TRBJ2-7	.	TGTGCCAGCTCACCACCGTCCCTTGGTGAGCAGTACTTC	CASSPPSLGEQYF
.	TRBV28	TRBJ1-1	.	TGTGCCAGCAAAATTGGGGAACAGGGCACTGAAGCTTTCTTT	CASKIGEQGTEAFF
TRBD1	TRBV7-2	TRBJ2-3	.	TGTGCCAGCAGCCCCGGACAGGGGGTTCCGCAGTATTTT	CASSPGQGVPQYF
TRBD1	TRBV9	TRBJ2-3	.	TGTGCCAGCAACCTGGGACAGGGGGCCACAGATACGCAGTATTTT	CASNLGQGATDTQYF
TRBD1	TRBV10-3	TRBJ2-7	.	TGTGCCACGACGGGACAGGGGCAATACGAGCAGTACTTC	CATTGQGQYEQYF
.	TRBV23-1	TRBJ1-4	.	TGCGCCAGCAGGGGCGGGGGTGCTAATGAAAAACTGTTTTTT	CASRGGGANEKLFF
.	TRBV27	TRBJ2-7	.	TGTGCCAGCAGCAAACGCCGGGACGCAAACTACGAGCAGTACTTC	CASSKRRDANYEQYF
TRBD2	TRBV29-1	TRBJ2-3	.	TGCAGCGTTGAAGGTAGCGGGAGGGCCACAGATACGCAGTATTTT	CSVEGSGRATDTQYF
TRBD1	TRBV6-6	TRBJ1-4	.	TGTGCCAGCAGACCTACAGGGGGAAATGAAAAACTGTTTTTT	CASRPTGGNEKLFF
.	TRBV28	TRBJ2-1	.	TGTGCCAGCAGGGGAGAGGGACTCAACAATGAGCAGTTCTTC	CASRGEGLNNEQFF
.	TRBV7-9	TRBJ2-5	.	TGTGCCAGCAGCTTAGTGGGCGGTGCAGGGGGGAACGAGACCCAGTACTTC	CASSLVGGAGGNETQYF
TRBD2	TRBV10-2	TRBJ2-7	.	TGCGCCAGCAGAGTAGCGGGAGGGTACGAGCAGTACTTC	CASRVAGGYEQYF
.	TRBV5-6	TRBJ1-4	.	TGTGCCAGCAGCTGGTGGACGGGTAACAATGAAAAACTGTTTTTT	CASSWWTGNNEKLFF
.	TRBV27	TRBJ2-6	few	TGTGCCAGCCCTATGGACGCTGGGGCCAACGTCCTGACTTTC	CASPMDAGANVLTF
.	TRBV28	TRBJ1-1	.	TGTGCCAGCAGTCGGTTGAATGCTAGGACTGAAGCTTTCTTT	CASSRLNARTEAFF
TRBD2	TRBV5-6	TRBJ2-5	.	TGTGCCAGCAGCTTCCGGCGACTAGCACAAGAGACCCAGTACTTC	CASSFRRLAQETQYF
TRBD2	TRBV28	TRBJ2-3	.	TGTGCCAGCTTACCTAGCGGGAGTCTGGATACGCAGTATTTT	CASLPSGSLDTQYF
.	TRBV9	TRBJ1-3	once	TGTGCCAGCAGCGCCCCGGGACCGGGCATCGGAAACACCATATATTTT	CASSAPGPGIGNTIYF
.	TRBV7-9	TRBJ2-7	.	TGTGCCAGCAGCAAAGGCGGGGTCTCCTACGAGCAGTACTTC	CASSKGGVSYEQYF
TRBD1	TRBV7-6	TRBJ1-2	.	TGTGCCAGCAGCCCGGGGGACAGGGGTTATGGCTACACCTTC	CASSPGDRGYGYTF
.	TRBV6-1	TRBJ1-3	.	TGTGCCAGCAGTGGCGCAGACGCTGGAAACACCATATATTTT	CASSGADAGNTIYF
.	TRBV7-9	TRBJ1-3	few	TGTGCCAGCAGCTGGGTCGGGTCCGGAAACACCATATATTTT	CASSWVGSGNTIYF
.	TRBV7-6	TRBJ1-1	.	TGTGCCAGCAGCCGACGGGGCGGCACTGAAGCTTTCTTT	CASSRRGGTEAFF
.	TRBV5-1	TRBJ2-7	.	TGCGCCAGCAGCTTGGTGGCTAGCGCGAGCTCCTACGAGCAGTACTTC	CASSLVASASSYEQYF
TRBD2	TRBV19	TRBJ2-1	few	TGTGCCAGTAGTATAGTGGCTAGCGGAGCCTCCCATGAGCAGTTCTTC	CASSIVASGASHEQFF
TRBD1	TRBV11-2	TRBJ2-7	few	TGTGCCAGCGCCAGGGGACAGGGGCCCTACGAGCAGTACTTC	CASARGQGPYEQYF
TRBD2	TRBV7-8	TRBJ2-7	.	TGTGCCAGCAGCTTAGCCGGGGGACTAGCGGGAAGCGAGCAGTACTTC	CASSLAGGLAGSEQYF